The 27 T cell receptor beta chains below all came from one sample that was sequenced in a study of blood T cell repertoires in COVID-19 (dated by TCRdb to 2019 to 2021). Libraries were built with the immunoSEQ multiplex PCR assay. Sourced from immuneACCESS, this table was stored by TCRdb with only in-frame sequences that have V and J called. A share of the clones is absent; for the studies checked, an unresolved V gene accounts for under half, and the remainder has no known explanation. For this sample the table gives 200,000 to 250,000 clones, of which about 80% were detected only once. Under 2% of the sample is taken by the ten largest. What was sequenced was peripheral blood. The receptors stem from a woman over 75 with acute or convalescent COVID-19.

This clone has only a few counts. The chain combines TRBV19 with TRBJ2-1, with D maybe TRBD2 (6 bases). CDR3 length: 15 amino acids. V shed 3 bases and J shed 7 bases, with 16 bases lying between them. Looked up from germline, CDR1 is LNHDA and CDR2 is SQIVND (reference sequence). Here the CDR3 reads CASSILQGGRNEQFF. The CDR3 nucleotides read TGTGCCAGTAGTATTCTCCAGGGAGGTCGGAATGAGCAGTTCTTC.

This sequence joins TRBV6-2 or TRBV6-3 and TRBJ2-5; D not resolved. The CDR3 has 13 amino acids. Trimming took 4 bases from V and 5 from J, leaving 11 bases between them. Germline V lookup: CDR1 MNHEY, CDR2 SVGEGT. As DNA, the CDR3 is TGTGCCAGCAGTTCCTTACTACGGGAGACCCAGTACTTC. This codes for CASSSLLRETQYF.

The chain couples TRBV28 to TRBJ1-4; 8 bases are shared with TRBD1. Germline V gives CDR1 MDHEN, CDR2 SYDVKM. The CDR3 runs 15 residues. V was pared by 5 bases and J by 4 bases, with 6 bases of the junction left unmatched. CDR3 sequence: CASSPGQGLNEKLFF. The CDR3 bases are TGTGCCAGCAGTCCCGGACAGGGCCTTAATGAAAAACTGTTTTTT.

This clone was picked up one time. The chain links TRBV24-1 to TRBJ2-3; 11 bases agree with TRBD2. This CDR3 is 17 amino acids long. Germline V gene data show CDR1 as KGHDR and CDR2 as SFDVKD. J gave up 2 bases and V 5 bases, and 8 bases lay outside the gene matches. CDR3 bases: TGTGCCACCAGTGTGGAGAGACTAGCGGGACACACAGATACGCAGTATTTT. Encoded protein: CATSVERLAGHTDTQYF.

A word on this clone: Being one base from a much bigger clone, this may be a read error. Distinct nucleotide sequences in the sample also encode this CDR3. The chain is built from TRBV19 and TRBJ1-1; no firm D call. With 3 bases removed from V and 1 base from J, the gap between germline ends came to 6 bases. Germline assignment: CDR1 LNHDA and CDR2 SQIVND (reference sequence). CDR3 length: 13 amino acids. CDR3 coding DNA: TGTGCCAGTAGTATTAACTGGAACACTGAAGCTTTCTTT. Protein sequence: CASSINWNTEAFF.

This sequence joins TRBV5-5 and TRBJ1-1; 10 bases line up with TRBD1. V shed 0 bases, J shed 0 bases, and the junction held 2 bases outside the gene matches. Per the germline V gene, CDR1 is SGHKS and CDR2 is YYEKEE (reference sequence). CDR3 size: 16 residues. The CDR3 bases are TGTGCCAGCAGCTTGGAGGGACAGGGGATGAACACTGAAGCTTTCTTT. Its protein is CASSLEGQGMNTEAFF.

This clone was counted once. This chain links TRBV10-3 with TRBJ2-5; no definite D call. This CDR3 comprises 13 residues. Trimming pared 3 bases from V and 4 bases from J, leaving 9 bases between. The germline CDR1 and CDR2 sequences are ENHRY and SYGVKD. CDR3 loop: CAISDASGETQYF. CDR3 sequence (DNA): TGTGCCATCAGTGATGCTAGTGGAGAGACCCAGTACTTC.

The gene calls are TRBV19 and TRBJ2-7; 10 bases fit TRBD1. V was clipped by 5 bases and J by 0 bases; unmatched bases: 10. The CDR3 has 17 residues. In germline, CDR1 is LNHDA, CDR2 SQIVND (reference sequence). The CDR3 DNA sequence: TGTGCCAGTAGTTCAAATCTAGGACAGGGGGGCTCCTACGAGCAGTACTTC. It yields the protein CASSSNLGQGGSYEQYF.

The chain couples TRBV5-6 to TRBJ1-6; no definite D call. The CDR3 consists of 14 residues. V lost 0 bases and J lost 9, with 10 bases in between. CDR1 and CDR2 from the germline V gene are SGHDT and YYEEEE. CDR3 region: CASSLGPGGSPLHF. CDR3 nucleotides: TGTGCCAGCAGCTTGGGGCCGGGAGGTTCACCCCTCCACTTT.

As DNA, the CDR3 is TGTGCCATCAGTAGCGACCGGGGAAGTAGCGAGCAGTACTTC. This gives the protein CAISSDRGSSEQYF. The J gene is TRBJ2-7, the V gene TRBV10-3; tentative D call: TRBD2 (5 bases). Germline CDR1 reads ENHRY; CDR2 reads SYGVKD. The CDR3 is 14 amino acids. Deletions cut 5 bases from V and 6 bases from J, with 17 bases between.

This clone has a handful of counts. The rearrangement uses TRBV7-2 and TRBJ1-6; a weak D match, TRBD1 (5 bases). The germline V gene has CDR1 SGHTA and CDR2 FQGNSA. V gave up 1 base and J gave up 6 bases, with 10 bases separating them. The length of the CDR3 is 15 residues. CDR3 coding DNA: TGTGCCAGCAGCTTAGGGTCAGGGTCTAATTCACCCCTCCACTTT. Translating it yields CASSLGSGSNSPLHF.

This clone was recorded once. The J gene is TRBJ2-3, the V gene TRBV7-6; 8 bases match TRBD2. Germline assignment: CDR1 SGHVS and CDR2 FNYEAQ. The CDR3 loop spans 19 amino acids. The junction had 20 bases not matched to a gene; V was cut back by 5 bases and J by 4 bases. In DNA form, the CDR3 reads TGTGCCAGCAGCCCCGGCTTAAGTTCCCTTAGCGGGAAGGCAGATACGCAGTATTTT. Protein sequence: CASSPGLSSLSGKADTQYF.

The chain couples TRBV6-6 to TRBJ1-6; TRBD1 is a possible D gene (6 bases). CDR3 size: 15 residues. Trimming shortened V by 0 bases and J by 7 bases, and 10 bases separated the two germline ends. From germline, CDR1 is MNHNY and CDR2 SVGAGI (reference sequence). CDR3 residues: CASSYSLQGNSPLHF. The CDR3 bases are TGTGCCAGCAGTTACTCGTTGCAGGGGAATTCACCCCTCCACTTT.

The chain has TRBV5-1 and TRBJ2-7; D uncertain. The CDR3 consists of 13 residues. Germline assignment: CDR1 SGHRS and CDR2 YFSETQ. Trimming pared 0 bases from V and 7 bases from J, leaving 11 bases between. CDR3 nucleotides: TGCGCCAGCAGCTTGGACGGTTTGTGGGAGCAGTACTTC. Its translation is CASSLDGLWEQYF.

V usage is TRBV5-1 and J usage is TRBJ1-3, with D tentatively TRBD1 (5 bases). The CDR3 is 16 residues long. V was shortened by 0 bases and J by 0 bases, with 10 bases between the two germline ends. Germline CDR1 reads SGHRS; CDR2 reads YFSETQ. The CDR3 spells CASSLEGLDSGNTIYF. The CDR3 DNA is TGCGCCAGCAGCTTGGAGGGACTAGACTCTGGAAACACCATATATTTT.

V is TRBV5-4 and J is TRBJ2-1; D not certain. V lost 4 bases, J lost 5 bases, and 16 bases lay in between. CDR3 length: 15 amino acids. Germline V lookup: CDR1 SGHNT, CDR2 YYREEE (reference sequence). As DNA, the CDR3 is TGTGCCAGCAGCCGGAGTAAGGTGATGGACAATGAGCAGTTCTTC. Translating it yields CASSRSKVMDNEQFF.

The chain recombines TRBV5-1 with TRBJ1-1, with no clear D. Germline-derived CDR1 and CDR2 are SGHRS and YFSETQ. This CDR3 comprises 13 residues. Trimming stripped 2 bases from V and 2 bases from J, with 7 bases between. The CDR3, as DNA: TGCGCCAGCAGCTTTGCGCCAAACACTGAAGCTTTCTTT. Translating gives CASSFAPNTEAFF.

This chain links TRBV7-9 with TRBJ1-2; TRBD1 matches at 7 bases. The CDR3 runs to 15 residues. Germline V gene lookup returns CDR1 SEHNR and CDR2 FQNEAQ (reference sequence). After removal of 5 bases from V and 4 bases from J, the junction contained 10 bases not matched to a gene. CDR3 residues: CASSNTDRDAYGYTF. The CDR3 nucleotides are TGTGCCAGCAGCAACACCGACAGGGACGCCTATGGCTACACCTTC. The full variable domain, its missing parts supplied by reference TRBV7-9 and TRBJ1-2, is DTGVSQNPRHKITKRGQNVTFRCDPISEHNRLYWYRQTLGQGPEFLTYFQNEAQLEKSRLLSDRFSAERPKGSFSTLEIQRTEQGDSAMYLCASSNTDRDAYGYTFGSGTRLTVV.

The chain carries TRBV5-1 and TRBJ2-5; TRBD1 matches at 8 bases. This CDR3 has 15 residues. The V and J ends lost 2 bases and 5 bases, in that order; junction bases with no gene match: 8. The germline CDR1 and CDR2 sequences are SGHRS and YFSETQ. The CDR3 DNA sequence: TGCGCCAGCAGCTTTGCAGGGGGCGCGTGGGAGACCCAGTACTTC. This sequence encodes CASSFAGGAWETQYF.

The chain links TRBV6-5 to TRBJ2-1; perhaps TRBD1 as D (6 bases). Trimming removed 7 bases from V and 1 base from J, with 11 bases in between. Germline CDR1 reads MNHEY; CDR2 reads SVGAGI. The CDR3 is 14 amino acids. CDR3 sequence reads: CASKLGGSYNEQFF. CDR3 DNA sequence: TGTGCCAGCAAATTAGGGGGTTCCTACAATGAGCAGTTCTTC.

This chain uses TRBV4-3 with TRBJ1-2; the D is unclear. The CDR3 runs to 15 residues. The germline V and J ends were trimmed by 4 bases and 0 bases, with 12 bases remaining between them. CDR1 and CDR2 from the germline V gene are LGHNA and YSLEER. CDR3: CASSREPGANYGYTF. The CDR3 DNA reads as TGCGCCAGCAGCCGTGAGCCGGGAGCTAACTATGGCTACACCTTC.

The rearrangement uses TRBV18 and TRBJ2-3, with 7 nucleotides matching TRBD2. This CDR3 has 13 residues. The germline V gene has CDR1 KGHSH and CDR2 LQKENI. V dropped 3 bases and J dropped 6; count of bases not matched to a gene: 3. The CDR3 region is CASSPAGGDTQYF. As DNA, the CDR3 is TGTGCCAGCTCACCCGCCGGGGGGGATACGCAGTATTTT.

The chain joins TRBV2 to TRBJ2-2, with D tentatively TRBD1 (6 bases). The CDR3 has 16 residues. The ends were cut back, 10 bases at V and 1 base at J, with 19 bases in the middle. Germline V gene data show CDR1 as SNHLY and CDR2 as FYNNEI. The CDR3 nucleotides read TGTGCCATCACTCAAACAGGGCTCCGGAACACCGGGGAGCTGTTTTTT. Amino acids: CAITQTGLRNTGELFF.

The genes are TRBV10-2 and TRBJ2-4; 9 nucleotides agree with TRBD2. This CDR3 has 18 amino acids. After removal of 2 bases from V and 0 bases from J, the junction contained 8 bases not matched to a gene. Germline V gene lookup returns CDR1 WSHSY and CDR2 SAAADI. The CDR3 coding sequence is TGCGCCAGCAGTGAGCGACTAGCGGACTCTATAGCCAAAAACATTCAGTACTTC. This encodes CASSERLADSIAKNIQYF.

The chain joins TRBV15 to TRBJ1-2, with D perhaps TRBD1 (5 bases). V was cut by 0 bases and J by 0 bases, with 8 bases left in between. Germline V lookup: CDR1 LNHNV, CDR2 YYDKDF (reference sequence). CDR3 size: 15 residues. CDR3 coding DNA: TGTGCCACCAGCAGAGAGCGGGGGGCTAACTATGGCTACACCTTC. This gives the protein CATSRERGANYGYTF.

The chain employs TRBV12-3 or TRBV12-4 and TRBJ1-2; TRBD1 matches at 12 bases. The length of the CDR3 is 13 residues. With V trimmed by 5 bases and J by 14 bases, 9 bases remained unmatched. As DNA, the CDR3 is TGTGCCAGCAGTCCAATGGGACAGGGGGCTAGAACCTTC. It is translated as CASSPMGQGARTF.

The CDR3 bases are TGTGCCAGCAGCAACCCCTTTTGTAAGGGGAATTCACCCCTCCACTTT. Protein product: CASSNPFCKGNSPLHF. The chain recombines TRBV21-1 with TRBJ1-6; the DNA was not used to check the table's D call, TRBD1. TRBV21-1 is assigned pseudogene status. This CDR3 contains 16 residues.